This T cell receptor (beta chain) was sequenced for a study of patients and donors after allogeneic stem cell transplantation. The sample holds many counts of this clonotype. TCRdb reprocessed the RT-PCR reads with MiXCR, giving one entry per CDR3 protein. The profile covers about 410,000 distinct CDR3 sequences, with roughly 17% appearing a single time and around 7.9% taken by the ten largest. The sample was blood, either unsorted or a sorted T cell fraction (not recorded which). The sequence was obtained from a human donor who was either an allogeneic HSCT recipient or a stem cell or donor lymphocyte infusion donor (not recorded which). It is not recorded whose cells these are; they may come from a transplant donor.

CDR3 in amino acids: CASSRQYEQYF. CDR3 nucleotides: TGTGCCAGCAGTCGACAGTACGAGCAGTACTTC. The rearrangement uses TRBV16 and TRBJ2-7, with D possibly TRBD1 on 5 matching bases. There are 11 residues in the CDR3. Per germline, CDR1 KGHSY and CDR2 FQNENV. V was cut by 6 bases and J by 4 bases, with 7 bases left in between.